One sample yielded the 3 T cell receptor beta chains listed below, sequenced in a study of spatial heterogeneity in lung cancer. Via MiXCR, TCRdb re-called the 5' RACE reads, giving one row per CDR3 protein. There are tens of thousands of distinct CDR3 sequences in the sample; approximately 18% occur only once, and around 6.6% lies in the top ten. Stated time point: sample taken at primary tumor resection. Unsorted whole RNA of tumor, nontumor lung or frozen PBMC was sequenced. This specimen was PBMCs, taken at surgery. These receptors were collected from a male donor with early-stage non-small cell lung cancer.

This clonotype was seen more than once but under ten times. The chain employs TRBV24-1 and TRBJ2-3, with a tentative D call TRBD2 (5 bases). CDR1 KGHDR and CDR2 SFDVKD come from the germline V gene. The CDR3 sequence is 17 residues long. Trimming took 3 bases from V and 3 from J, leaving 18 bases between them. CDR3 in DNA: TGTGCCACCAGTGATCCGGCCTCGTACTCGGGGACAGATACGCAGTATTTT. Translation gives CATSDPASYSGTDTQYF.

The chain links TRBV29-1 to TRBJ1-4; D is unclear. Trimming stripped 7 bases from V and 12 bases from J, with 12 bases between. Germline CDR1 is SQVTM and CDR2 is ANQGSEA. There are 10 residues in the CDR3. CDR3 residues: CSGLDAELFF. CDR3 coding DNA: TGCAGCGGACTGGACGCAGAACTGTTTTTT.

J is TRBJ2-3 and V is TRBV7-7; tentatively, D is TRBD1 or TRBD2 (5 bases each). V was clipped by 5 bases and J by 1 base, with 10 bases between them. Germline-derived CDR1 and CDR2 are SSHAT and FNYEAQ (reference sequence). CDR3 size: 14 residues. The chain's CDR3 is CASSMMGGTDTQYF. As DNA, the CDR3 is TGTGCCAGCAGCATGATGGGGGGCACAGATACGCAGTATTTT.